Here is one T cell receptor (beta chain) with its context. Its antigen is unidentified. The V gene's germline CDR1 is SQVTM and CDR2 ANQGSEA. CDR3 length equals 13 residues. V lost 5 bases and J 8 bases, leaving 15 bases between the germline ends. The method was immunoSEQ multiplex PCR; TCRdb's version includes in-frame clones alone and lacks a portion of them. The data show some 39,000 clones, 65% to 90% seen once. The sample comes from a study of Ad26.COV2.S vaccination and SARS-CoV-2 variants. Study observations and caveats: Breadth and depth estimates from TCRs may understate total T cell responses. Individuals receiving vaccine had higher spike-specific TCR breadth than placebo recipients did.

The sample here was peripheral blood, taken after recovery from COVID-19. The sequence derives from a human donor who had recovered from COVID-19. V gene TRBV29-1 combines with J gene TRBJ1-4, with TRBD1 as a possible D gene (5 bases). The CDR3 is CSVRQPTGEKLFF. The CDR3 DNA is TGCAGCGTTCGACAGCCAACGGGGGAAAAACTGTTTTTT.